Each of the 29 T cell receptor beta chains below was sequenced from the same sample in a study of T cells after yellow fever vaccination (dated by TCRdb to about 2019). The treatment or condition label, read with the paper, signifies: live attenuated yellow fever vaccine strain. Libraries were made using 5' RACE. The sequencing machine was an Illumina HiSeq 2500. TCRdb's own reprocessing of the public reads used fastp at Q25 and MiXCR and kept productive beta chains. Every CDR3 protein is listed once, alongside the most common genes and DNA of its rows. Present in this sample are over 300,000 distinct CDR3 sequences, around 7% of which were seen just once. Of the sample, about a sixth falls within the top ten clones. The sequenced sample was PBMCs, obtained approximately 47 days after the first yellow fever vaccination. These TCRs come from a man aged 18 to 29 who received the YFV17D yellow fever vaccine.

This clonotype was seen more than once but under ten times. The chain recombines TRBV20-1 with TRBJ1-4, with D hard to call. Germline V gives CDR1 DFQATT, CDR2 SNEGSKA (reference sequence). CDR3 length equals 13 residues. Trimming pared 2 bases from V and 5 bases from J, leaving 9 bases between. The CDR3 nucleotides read TGCAGTGCTAGACCGGGATTCAATGAAAAACTGTTTTTT. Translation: CSARPGFNEKLFF.

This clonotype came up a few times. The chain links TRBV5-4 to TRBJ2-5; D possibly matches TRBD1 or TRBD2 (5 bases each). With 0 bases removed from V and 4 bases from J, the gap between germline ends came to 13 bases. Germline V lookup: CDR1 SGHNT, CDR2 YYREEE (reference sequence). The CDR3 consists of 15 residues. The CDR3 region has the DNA TGTGCCAGCAGCTTGGGAGGGGCGGGCTTAGAGACCCAGTACTTC. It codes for CASSLGGAGLETQYF.

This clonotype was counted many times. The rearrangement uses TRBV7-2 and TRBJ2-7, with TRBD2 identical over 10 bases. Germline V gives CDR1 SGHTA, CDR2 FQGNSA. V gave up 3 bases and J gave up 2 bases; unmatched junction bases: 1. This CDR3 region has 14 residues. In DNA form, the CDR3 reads TGTGCCAGCAGCTTCACTAGCGGGGCCTACGAGCAGTACGTC. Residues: CASSFTSGAYEQYV.

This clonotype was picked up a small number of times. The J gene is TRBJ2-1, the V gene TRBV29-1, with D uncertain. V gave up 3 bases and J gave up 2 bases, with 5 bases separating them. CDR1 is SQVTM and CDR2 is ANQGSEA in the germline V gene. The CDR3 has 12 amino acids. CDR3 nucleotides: TGCAGCGTTGAGGCCACCTACAATGAGCAGTTCTTC. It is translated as CSVEATYNEQFF.

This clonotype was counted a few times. The CDR3 sequence is CASSGGQTYEQYV. The DNA for the CDR3 is TGTGCCAGCAGCGGCGGGCAGACCTACGAGCAGTACGTC. The V call is TRBV5-6, the J call TRBJ2-7; a weak D match, TRBD2 (5 bases). V gave up 4 bases and J gave up 2 bases, with 10 bases separating them. Germline V lookup: CDR1 SGHDT, CDR2 YYEEEE. The CDR3 consists of 13 residues.

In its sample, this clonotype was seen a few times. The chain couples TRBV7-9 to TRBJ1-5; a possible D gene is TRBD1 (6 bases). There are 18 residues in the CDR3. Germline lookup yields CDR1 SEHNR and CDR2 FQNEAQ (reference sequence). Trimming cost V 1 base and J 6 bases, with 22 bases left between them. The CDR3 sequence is CASSLGLGAQGWTQPQHF. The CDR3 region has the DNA TGTGCCAGCAGCTTAGGTCTGGGGGCCCAAGGTTGGACTCAGCCCCAGCATTTT.

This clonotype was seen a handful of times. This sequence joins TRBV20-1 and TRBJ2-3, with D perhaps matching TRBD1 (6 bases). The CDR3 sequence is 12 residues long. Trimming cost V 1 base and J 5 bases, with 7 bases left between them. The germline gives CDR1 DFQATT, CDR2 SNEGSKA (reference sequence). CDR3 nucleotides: TGCAGTGCTAGAGTCAGGGGAGATACGCAGTATTTT. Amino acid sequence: CSARVRGDTQYF.

The CDR3 DNA reads as TGCAGTGCTAGAGCCATCCGGGTGAACACTGAAGCTTTCTTT. Encoded protein: CSARAIRVNTEAFF. This rearrangement joins TRBV20-1 to TRBJ1-1; unclear D gene. Trimming took off 1 base at V and 0 bases at J, with 9 bases between the two ends. CDR1 and CDR2 (germline): DFQATT, SNEGSKA (reference sequence). This CDR3 contains 14 residues.

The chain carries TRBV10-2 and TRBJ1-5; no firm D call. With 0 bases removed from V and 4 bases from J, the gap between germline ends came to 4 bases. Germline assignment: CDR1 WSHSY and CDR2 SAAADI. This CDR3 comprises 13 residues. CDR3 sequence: CASSESRNQPQHF. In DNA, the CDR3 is TGCGCCAGCAGTGAGTCACGGAATCAGCCCCAGCATTTT.

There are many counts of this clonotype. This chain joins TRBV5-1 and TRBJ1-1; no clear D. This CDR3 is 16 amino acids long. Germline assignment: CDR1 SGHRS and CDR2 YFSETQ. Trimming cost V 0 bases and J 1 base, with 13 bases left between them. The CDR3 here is CASSLAPGMANTEAFF. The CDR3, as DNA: TGCGCCAGCAGCTTGGCCCCGGGGATGGCGAACACTGAAGCTTTCTTT. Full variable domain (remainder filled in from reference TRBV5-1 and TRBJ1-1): KAGVTQTPRYLIKTRGQQVTLSCSPISGHRSVSWYQQTPGQGLQFLFEYFSETQRNKGNFPGRFSGRQFSNSRSEMNVSTLELGDSALYLCASSLAPGMANTEAFFGQGTRLTVV.

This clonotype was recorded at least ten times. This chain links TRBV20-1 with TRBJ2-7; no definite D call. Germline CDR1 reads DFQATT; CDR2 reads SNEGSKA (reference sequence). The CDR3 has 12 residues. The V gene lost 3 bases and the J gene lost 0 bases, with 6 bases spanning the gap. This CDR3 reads CSARADSYEQYV. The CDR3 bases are TGCAGTGCTAGGGCGGACTCCTACGAGCAGTACGTC.

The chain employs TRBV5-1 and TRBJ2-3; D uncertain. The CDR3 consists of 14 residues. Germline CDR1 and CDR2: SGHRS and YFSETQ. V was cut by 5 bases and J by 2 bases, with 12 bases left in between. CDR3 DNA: TGCGCCAGCAGGGATGCGGTCCTCACAGATACGCAGTATTTT. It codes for CASRDAVLTDTQYF.

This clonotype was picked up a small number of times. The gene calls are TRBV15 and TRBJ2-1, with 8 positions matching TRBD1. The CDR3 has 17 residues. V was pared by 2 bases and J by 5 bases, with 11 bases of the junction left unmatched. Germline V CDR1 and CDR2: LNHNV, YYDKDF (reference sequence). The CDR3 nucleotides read TGTGCCACCAGCAGACCCGGGGACAGGCGAGGGAACAATGAGCAGTTCTTC. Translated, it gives CATSRPGDRRGNNEQFF.

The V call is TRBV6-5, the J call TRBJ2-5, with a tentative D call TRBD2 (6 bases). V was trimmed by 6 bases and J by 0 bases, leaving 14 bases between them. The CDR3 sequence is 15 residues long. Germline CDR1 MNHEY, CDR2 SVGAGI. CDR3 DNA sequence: TGTGCCAGCAGGAACTCGGGACTGAACCAAGAGACCCAGTACTTC. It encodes CASRNSGLNQETQYF.

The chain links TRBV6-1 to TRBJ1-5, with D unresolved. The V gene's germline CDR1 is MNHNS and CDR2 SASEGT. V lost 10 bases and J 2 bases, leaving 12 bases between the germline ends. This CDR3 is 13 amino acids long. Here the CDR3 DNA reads TGTGCCACCTCGTGGGCAGGCAATCAGCCCCAGCATTTT. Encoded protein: CATSWAGNQPQHF.

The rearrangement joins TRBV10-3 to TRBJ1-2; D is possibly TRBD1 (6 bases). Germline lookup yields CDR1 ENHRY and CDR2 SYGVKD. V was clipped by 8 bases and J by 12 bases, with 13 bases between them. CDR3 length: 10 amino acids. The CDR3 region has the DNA TGTGCCATCGGAGAGGACAGAAACACCTTC. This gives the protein CAIGEDRNTF.

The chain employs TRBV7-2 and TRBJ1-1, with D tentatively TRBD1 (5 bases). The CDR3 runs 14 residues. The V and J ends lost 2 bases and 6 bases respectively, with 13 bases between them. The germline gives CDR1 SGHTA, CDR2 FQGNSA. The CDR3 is CASSLSGRSAEAFF. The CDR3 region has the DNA TGTGCCAGCAGCTTATCAGGGAGGAGCGCTGAAGCTTTCTTT.

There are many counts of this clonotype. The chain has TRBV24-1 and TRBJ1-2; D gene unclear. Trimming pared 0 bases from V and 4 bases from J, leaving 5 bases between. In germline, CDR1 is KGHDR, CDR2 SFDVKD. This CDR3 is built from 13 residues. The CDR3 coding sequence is TGTGCCACCAGTGATTTGGGCTCCTATGGCTACACCTTC. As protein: CATSDLGSYGYTF.

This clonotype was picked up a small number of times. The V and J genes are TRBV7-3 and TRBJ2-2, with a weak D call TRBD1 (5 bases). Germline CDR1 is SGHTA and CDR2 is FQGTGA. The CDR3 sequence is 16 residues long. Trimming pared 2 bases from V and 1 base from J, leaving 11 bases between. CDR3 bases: TGTGCCAGCAGCTTAGGGTTTCAGGGGAACACCGGGGAGCTGTTTTTT. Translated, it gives CASSLGFQGNTGELFF.

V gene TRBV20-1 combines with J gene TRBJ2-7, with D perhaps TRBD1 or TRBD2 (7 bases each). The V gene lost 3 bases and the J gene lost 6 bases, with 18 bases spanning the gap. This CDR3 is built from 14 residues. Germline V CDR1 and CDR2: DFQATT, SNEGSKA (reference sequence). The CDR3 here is CSARGQGGIFEQYF. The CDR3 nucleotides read TGCAGTGCTAGGGGCCAGGGGGGGATCTTCGAGCAGTACTTC.

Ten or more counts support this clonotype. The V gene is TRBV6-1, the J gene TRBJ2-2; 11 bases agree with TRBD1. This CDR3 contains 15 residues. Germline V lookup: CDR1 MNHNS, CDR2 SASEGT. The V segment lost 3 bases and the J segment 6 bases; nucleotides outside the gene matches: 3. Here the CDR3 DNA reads TGTGCCAGCAGTGACCCGGGACAGGGGGCCGGGGAGCTGTTTTTT. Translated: CASSDPGQGAGELFF.

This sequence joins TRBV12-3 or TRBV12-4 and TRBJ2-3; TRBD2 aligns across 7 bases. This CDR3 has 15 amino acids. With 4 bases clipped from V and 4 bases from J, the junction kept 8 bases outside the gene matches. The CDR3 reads CASSSLAGPADTQYF. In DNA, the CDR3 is TGTGCCAGCAGTTCGTTAGCGGGCCCCGCAGATACGCAGTATTTT.

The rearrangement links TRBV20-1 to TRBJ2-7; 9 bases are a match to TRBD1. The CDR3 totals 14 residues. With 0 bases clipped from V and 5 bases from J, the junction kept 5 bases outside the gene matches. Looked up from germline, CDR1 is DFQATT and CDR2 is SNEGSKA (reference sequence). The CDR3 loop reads CSARDGTGRNEQYV. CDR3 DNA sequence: TGCAGTGCTAGAGACGGGACAGGGAGGAACGAGCAGTACGTC.

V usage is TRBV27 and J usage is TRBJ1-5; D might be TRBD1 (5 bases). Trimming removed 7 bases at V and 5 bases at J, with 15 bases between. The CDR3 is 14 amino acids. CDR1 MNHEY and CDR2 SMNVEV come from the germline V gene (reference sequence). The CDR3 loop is CASTLREGHQPQHF. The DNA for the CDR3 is TGTGCCAGCACCCTTCGGGAGGGGCATCAGCCCCAGCATTTT.

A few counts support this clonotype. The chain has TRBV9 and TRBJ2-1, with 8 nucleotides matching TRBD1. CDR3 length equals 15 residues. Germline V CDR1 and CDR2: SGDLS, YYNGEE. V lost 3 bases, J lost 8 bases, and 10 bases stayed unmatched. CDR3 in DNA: TGTGCCAGCAGCGGCAGGGGGCCAGTCCCCGATGAGCAGTTCTTC. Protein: CASSGRGPVPDEQFF.

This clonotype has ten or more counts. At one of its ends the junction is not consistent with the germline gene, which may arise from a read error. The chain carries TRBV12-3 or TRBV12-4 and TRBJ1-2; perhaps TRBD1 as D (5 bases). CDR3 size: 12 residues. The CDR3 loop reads CASSIPGRSPRF. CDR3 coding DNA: TGTGCCAGCAGTATACCGGGACGCTCCCCCCGATTC.

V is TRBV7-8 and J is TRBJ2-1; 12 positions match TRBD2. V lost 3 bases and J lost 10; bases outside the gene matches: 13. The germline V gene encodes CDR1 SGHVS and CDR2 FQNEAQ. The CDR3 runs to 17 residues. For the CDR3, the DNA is TGTGCCAGCAGCTTGAGACTAGCGGGGGTACGTAACAGAGAGCAGTTCTTC. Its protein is CASSLRLAGVRNREQFF.

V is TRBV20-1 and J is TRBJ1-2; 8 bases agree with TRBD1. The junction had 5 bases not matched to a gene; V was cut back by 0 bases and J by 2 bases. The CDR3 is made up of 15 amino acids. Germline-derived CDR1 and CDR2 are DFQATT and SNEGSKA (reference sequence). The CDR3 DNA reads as TGCAGTGCTAGAGACCCTGGGACAGGCAACTATGGCTACACCTTC. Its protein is CSARDPGTGNYGYTF.

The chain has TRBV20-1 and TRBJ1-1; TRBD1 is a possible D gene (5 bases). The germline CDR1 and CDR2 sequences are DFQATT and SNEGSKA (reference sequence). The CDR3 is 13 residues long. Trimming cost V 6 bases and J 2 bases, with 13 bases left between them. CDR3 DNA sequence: TGCAGTGCGGGGGTTCGGGGAAACACTGAAGCTTTCTTT. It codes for CSAGVRGNTEAFF.